Listed below are T cell receptor beta chains from one sample, sequenced in a study of regulatory T cells in long-lasting Graves disease. MiXCR, run by TCRdb on the multiplex PCR reads, gives a single entry per CDR3 protein. This sample has about 290,000 distinct CDR3 sequences; 20% to 25% occur once, and the top ten carry roughly 56%. This sample comprised peripheral blood mononuclear cells (PBMCs), obtained when the disease was refractory, from a patient treated with antithyroid drugs. Receptors originate from a female donor with Graves disease. Both conserved end residues are part of each CDR3. A D gene is named only where the DNA matches it firmly. Only some rows state a clone size, as once, few, many or a class for expanded clones.

cdr3_length,d_call,clone_size,v_call,j_call,cdr3_nt,cdr3_aa
16,TRBD2,many,TRBV13,TRBJ2-2,TGTGCCAGCAGCTTGGGACTAGCGGGAGTCAGCGGGGAGCTGTTTTTT,CASSLGLAGVSGELFF
14,-,-,TRBV12-3/TRBV12-4,TRBJ1-2,TGTGCCAGCAGTTCCACCCCCCGAGGGAAAGGCTACACCTTC,CASSSTPRGKGYTF
15,-,-,TRBV2,TRBJ1-1,TGTGCCAGCAGTGAAGCGCAAACAGAATACACTGAAGCTTTCTTT,CASSEAQTEYTEAFF
14,-,-,TRBV10-3,TRBJ2-7,TGTGCCATCAGTGAGTCGACCGCGCCCGGCGAGCAGTACTTC,CAISESTAPGEQYF
15,TRBD1,many,TRBV7-9,TRBJ2-7,TGTGCCAGCAGCCCGGGACAGGACCTCTCCTACGAGCAGTACTTC,CASSPGQDLSYEQYF
15,-,-,TRBV2,TRBJ1-6,TGTGCCAGCAGTAAAAATGACCGGGGGCTTCCACCCCTCCACTTT,CASSKNDRGLPPLHF
16,TRBD2,many,TRBV7-6,TRBJ2-7,TGTGCCAGCAGCGCCGGGAGGGCCCGGAGCTCCTACGAGCAGTACTTC,CASSAGRARSSYEQYF
15,-,many,TRBV11-2,TRBJ1-1,TGTGCCAGCAGCTTATCGGACAGCCTGAACACTGAAGCTTTCTTT,CASSLSDSLNTEAFF
15,TRBD1,-,TRBV12-3/TRBV12-4,TRBJ2-3,TGTGCCAGCAGCTTCTTCGACAGGGCGGGTGATACGCAGTATTTT,CASSFFDRAGDTQYF
16,-,-,TRBV19,TRBJ1-1,TGTGCCAGTAGTATAGAGTGGACGGATATGAACACTGAAGCTTTCTTT,CASSIEWTDMNTEAFF
12,TRBD2,few,TRBV20-1,TRBJ2-7,TGCAGTGCTCAGACTAGCGAAGACGAGCAGTACTTC,CSAQTSEDEQYF
16,-,many,TRBV4-3,TRBJ1-2,TGCGCCAGCAGCCAGCAGTCCCAGGGGTATGGTCGTGGCTACACCTTC,CASSQQSQGYGRGYTF
14,-,-,TRBV18,TRBJ2-7,TGTGCCAGCTCAACTGGGGTGAGGGGATACGAGCAGTACTTC,CASSTGVRGYEQYF
13,-,-,TRBV30,TRBJ1-1,TGTGCCTGGAGTGTATCGGCGAACACTGAAGCTTTCTTT,CAWSVSANTEAFF
15,-,few,TRBV7-2,TRBJ2-7,TGTGCCAGCAGCTTAGCGCCGGGCATAGTGGACGAGCAGTACTTC,CASSLAPGIVDEQYF
15,-,-,TRBV27,TRBJ2-7,TGTGCCAGCAGTTTTGCAGGGCCTGGCGACTACGAGCAGTACTTC,CASSFAGPGDYEQYF
15,-,few,TRBV25-1,TRBJ1-1,TGTGCCAGCAGTGCCGTTAGACAGAAGAACACTGAAGCTTTCTTT,CASSAVRQKNTEAFF
18,TRBD2,-,TRBV4-2,TRBJ2-7,TGTGCCAGCAGCCAAAATGGGAGGGGGACTAGCGGCTCCTACGAGCAGTACTTC,CASSQNGRGTSGSYEQYF
15,TRBD1,few,TRBV6-5,TRBJ2-7,TGTGCCAGCAGTTACTTCCAGGGGGTGACGTACGAGCAGTACTTC,CASSYFQGVTYEQYF
14,TRBD1,many,TRBV28,TRBJ1-2,TGTGCCAGCAGTTTATCGGGACAGGGCTATGGCTACACCTTC,CASSLSGQGYGYTF
18,TRBD1,many,TRBV11-2,TRBJ1-4,TGTGCCAGCAGCTTAGGTCGGGCAGGGGGCGAGTTTAATGAAAAACTGTTTTTT,CASSLGRAGGEFNEKLFF
13,-,many,TRBV12-3/TRBV12-4,TRBJ1-5,TGTGCCAGCAGTCGACAGAGGAATCAGCCCCAGCATTTT,CASSRQRNQPQHF
13,-,few,TRBV20-1,TRBJ2-2,TGCAGTGCCCTGGGACCGAACACCGGGGAGCTGTTTTTT,CSALGPNTGELFF
11,-,few,TRBV27,TRBJ2-5,TGTGCCAGCACTTATGGGGGGACCCAGTACTTC,CASTYGGTQYF
13,TRBD1,-,TRBV12-3/TRBV12-4,TRBJ1-2,TGTGCCAGCAGGTTGACAGGGAACTATGGCTACACCTTC,CASRLTGNYGYTF
17,TRBD1,few,TRBV7-2,TRBJ2-2,TGTGCCAGCAGCATACGTACAGGGGGCGCTTTTCCCGGGGAGCTGTTTTTT,CASSIRTGGAFPGELFF
14,TRBD1,-,TRBV7-9,TRBJ1-5,TGTGCCAGCAGCTCCGGGACAGGGGGATTGCCCCAGCATTTT,CASSSGTGGLPQHF
15,-,few,TRBV20-1,TRBJ1-1,TGCAGTGCTAGAGACAGGGGCGGAATGAACACTGAAGCTTTCTTT,CSARDRGGMNTEAFF
16,TRBD1,-,TRBV28,TRBJ1-6,TGTGCCAGCAGTTTAAGTCGTCAGGGGGCGGGATCACCCCTCCACTTT,CASSLSRQGAGSPLHF
15,-,-,TRBV4-3,TRBJ1-2,TGCGCCAGCAGCCAAGCTTCGTCTCTCAGCTATGGCTACACCTTC,CASSQASSLSYGYTF
15,TRBD1,once,TRBV4-3,TRBJ1-4,TGCGCCAGCAGCCAGGACAGGGGGTGGAGTGAAAAACTGTTTTTT,CASSQDRGWSEKLFF
12,-,-,TRBV30,TRBJ2-7,TGTGCCTGGAGCGAGGTCAATGGGGAGCAGTACTTC,CAWSEVNGEQYF
14,-,-,TRBV6-1,TRBJ1-2,TGTGCCAGCAGTTTCCTACAGGGAATCGATGGCTACACCTTC,CASSFLQGIDGYTF
15,TRBD2,few,TRBV7-8,TRBJ2-1,TGTGCCAGCAGCTTAGGCGGGAGTATCAACAATGAGCAGTTCTTC,CASSLGGSINNEQFF
14,-,-,TRBV19,TRBJ1-5,TGTGCCAGTAGCGAAGCCGGGACTCAGAAGCCCCAGCATTTT,CASSEAGTQKPQHF
15,-,-,TRBV28,TRBJ2-2,TGTGCCAGCTCCACTGCAGGGATGAGCACCGGGGAGCTGTTTTTT,CASSTAGMSTGELFF
15,-,-,TRBV6-1,TRBJ1-5,TGTGCCAGCAGCCGGGGAAACCCCGGAAGTCAGCCCCAGCATTTT,CASSRGNPGSQPQHF
13,-,many,TRBV6-1,TRBJ1-1,TGTGCCAGCAGTCGTATAGGGTTCACTGAAGCTTTCTTT,CASSRIGFTEAFF
13,-,few,TRBV6-1,TRBJ1-1,TGTGCCAGCACGAGGAGGGAATACACTGAAGCTTTCTTT,CASTRREYTEAFF
12,-,many,TRBV12-3/TRBV12-4,TRBJ1-1,TGTGCCAGCAGTTTCCGAGGGTCTGAAGCTTTCTTT,CASSFRGSEAFF
16,-,many,TRBV28,TRBJ2-7,TGTGCCAGCAGTTTTTCGGGATGGGGGGGCGCCTCCGAGCAGTACTTC,CASSFSGWGGASEQYF
14,-,many,TRBV28,TRBJ2-5,TGTGCCAGCAGCCCCAGGGGTATTGCGGAGACCCAGTACTTC,CASSPRGIAETQYF